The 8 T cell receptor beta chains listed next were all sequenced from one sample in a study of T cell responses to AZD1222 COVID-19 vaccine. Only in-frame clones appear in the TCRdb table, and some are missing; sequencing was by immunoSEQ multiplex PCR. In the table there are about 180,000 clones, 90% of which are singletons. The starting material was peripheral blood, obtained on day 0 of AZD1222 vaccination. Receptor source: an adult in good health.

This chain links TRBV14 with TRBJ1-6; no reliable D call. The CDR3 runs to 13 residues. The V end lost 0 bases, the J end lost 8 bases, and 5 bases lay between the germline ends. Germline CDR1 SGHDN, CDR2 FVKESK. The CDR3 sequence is CASSQEWDSPLHF. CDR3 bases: TGTGCCAGCAGCCAAGAGTGGGATTCACCCCTCCACTTT.

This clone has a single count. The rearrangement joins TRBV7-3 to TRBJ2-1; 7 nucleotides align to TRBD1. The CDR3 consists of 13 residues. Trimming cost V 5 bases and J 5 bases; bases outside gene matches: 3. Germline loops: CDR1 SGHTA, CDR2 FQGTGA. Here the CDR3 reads CASSPGTDNEQFF. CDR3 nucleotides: TGTGCCAGCAGCCCGGGGACAGACAATGAGCAGTTCTTC.

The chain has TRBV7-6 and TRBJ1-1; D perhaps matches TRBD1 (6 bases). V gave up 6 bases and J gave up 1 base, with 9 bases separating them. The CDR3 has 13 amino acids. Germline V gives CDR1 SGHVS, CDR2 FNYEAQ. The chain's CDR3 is CASRLQGNTEAFF. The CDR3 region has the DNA TGTGCCAGCAGACTACAGGGGAACACTGAAGCTTTCTTT.

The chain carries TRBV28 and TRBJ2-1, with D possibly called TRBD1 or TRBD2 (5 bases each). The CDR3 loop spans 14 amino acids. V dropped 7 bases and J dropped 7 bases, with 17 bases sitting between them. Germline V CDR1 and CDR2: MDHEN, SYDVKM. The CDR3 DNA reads TGTGCCAGCACCCGGCAGGGAGTAGGGAATGAGCAGTTCTTC. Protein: CASTRQGVGNEQFF.

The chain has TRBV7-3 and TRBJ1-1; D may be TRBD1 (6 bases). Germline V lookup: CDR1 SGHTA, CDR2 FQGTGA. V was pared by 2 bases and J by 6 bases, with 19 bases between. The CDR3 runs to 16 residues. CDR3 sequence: CASSLFYGAEGAEAFF. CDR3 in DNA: TGTGCCAGCAGCTTATTTTACGGGGCGGAGGGGGCTGAAGCTTTCTTT.

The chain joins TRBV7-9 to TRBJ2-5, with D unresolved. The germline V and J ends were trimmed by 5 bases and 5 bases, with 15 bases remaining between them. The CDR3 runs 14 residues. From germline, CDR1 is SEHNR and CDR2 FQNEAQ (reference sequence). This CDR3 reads CASSPSNLEETQYF. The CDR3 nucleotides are TGTGCCAGCAGCCCGAGCAACCTGGAGGAGACCCAGTACTTC.

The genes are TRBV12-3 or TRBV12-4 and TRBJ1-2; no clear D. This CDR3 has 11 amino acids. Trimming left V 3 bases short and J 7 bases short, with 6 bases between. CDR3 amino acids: CASSLNRGYTF. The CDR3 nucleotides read TGTGCCAGCAGTTTGAACCGTGGCTACACCTTC.

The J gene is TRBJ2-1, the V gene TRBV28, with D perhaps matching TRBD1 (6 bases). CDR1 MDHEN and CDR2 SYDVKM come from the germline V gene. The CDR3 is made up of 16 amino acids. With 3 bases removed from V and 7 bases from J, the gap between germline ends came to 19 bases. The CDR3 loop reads CASSFTGQGRRNEQFF. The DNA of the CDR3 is TGTGCCAGCAGTTTCACGGGACAAGGGCGGAGAAATGAGCAGTTCTTC.